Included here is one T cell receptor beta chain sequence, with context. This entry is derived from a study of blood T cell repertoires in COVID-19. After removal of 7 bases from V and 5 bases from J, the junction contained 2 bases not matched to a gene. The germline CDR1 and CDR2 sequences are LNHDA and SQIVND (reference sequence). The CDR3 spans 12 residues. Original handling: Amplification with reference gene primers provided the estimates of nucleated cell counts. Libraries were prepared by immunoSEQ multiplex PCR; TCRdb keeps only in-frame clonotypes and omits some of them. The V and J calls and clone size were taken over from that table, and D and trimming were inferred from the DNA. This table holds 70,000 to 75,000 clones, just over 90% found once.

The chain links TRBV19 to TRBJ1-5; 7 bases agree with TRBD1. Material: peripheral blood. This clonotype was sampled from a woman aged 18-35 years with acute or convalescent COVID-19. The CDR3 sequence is CASTRGHQPQHF. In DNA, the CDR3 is TGTGCCAGTACGAGGGGGCATCAGCCCCAGCATTTT.